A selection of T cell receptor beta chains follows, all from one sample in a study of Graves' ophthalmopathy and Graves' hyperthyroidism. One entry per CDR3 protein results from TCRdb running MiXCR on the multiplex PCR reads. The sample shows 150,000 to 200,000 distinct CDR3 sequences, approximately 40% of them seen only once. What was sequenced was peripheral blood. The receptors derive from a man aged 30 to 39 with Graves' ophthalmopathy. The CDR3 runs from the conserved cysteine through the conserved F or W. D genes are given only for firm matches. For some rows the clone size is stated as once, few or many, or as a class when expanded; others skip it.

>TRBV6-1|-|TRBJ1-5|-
TGTGCCAGCAGTGTATACAGGGTGGTCAATCAGCCCCAGCATTTT
CASSVYRVVNQPQHF
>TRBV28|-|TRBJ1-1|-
TGTGCCAGCAGCCTTGGGGACGTAGCTTTCTTT
CASSLGDVAFF
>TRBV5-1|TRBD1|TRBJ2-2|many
TGCGCCAGCAGCTTGCGTAACAGGGGGAACACCGGGGAGCTGTTTTTT
CASSLRNRGNTGELFF
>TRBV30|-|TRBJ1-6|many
TGTGCCTGGAGTGTAAGCGGGGCGGATTATTCACCCCTCCACTTT
CAWSVSGADYSPLHF
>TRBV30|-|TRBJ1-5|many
TGTGCCTGGGGGGGGAGCAATCAGCCCCAGCATTTT
CAWGGSNQPQHF
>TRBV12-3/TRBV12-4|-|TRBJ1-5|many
TGTGCCAGCAGGTCAGGGTTTCTGCCCCAGCATTTT
CASRSGFLPQHF
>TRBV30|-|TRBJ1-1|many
TGTGCCTGGAGTGCCGCCCAAACTTTCTTT
CAWSAAQTFF
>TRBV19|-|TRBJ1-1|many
TGTGCCAGTAGTATTAATCATTGGCAGCAGAACACTGAAGCTTTCTTT
CASSINHWQQNTEAFF
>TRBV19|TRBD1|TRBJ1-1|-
TGTGCCAGTAGTATTAAGGGGGCTAACACTGAAGCTTTCTTT
CASSIKGANTEAFF
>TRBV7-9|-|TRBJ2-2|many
TGTGCCAGCAACGGGCGGGGACAAGCCACCGGGGAGCTGTTTTTT
CASNGRGQATGELFF
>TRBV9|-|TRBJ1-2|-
TGTGCCAGCAGCGTGAGGACAGAGATAAATGGCTACACCTTC
CASSVRTEINGYTF
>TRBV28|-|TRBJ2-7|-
TGTGCCAGCAGTTTTCGTGATGGGGGAGGTGGCTACGAGCAGTACTTC
CASSFRDGGGGYEQYF
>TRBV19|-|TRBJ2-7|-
TGTGCCAGTACGAACAGGGAACACGAGCAGTACTTC
CASTNREHEQYF
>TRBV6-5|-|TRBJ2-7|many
TGTGCCAGCAGGAGGTCACGTACCTACGAGCAGTACTTC
CASRRSRTYEQYF
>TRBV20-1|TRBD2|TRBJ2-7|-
TGCAGTGCTACCACCCCGGGACTAGCGGACTCCTACGAGCAGTACTTC
CSATTPGLADSYEQYF
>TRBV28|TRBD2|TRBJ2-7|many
TGTGCCAGCAAGGGGCTAGCGGGAGTGCAGCAGTACTTC
CASKGLAGVQQYF
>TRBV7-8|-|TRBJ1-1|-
TGTGCCAGCAGCTTAGCATCGGCAGGGAACACTGAAGCTTTCTTT
CASSLASAGNTEAFF
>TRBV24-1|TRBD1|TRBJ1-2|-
TGTGCCACCAGTGATGATCTTGGGACAGAAGCCTTC
CATSDDLGTEAF
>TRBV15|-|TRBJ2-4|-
TGTGCCACCAGGGGACCCGGTTACATTCAGTACTTC
CATRGPGYIQYF
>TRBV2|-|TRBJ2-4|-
TGTGCCAGCAGTGGGCCCTTTGAGGTCATTCAGTACTTC
CASSGPFEVIQYF
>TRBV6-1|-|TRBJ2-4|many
TGTGCCAGCAGTGACCGGGACGGTAAAAACATTCAGTACTTC
CASSDRDGKNIQYF
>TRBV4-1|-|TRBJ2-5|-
TGCGCCAGCAGCCAAGATCGGCACCAAGAGACCCAGTACTTC
CASSQDRHQETQYF
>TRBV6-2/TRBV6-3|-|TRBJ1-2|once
TGTGCCAGCAGCAGAAAACGCGAGTCGAACTATGGCTACACCTTC
CASSRKRESNYGYTF
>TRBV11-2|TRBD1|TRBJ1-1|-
TGTGCCAGCAGCTTTCCCCCCGGGACAGGGGGCACTGAAGCTTTCTTT
CASSFPPGTGGTEAFF
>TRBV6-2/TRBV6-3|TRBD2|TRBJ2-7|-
TGTGCCAGCAGTTACACCGGACTAGCGGGAGGTTCGCTCGAGCAGTACTTC
CASSYTGLAGGSLEQYF
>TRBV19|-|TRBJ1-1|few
TGTGCCAGTAGGAAAACGTGGGTCATGAACACTGAAGCTTTCTTT
CASRKTWVMNTEAFF
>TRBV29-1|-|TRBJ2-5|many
TGCAGCGTTGGTAGACACAGGAGGTACCAAGAGACCCAGTACTTC
CSVGRHRRYQETQYF
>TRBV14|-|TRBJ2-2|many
TGTGCCAGCAGCCAAGACCCGGGGTTCACCGGGGAGCTGTTTTTT
CASSQDPGFTGELFF
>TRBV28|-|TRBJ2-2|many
TGTGCCAGCCGATTAGGTGCAGGTGGGAGGGAGCTGTTTTTT
CASRLGAGGRELFF
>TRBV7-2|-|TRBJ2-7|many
TGTGCCAGCAGCTTAAGGGGGGGTTGGAGCTCCTACGAGCAGTACTTC
CASSLRGGWSSYEQYF
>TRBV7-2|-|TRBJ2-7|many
TGTGCCAGCAGCTTAGCGTCGGGGAACGAGCAGTACTTC
CASSLASGNEQYF
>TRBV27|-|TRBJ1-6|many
TGTGCCAGCAGTTTAACGGGTCGATCACCCCTCCACTTT
CASSLTGRSPLHF
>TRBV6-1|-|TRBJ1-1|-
TGTGCCGCTCGTCCCAGGCGGTACACTGAAGCTTTCTTT
CAARPRRYTEAFF
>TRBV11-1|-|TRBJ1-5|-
TGTGCCAGCAGTAAAGCTGGCAGTCAGCCCCAGCATTTT
CASSKAGSQPQHF
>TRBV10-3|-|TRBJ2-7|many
TGTGCCATCAGTGAACGGGAAGTCTACGAGCAGTACTTC
CAISEREVYEQYF
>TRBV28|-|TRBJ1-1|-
TGTGCCACGCTGGAAAGGGCTCGGGACACTGAAGCTTTCTTT
CATLERARDTEAFF
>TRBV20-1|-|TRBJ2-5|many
TGCAGTGCTAGACAGTTGGAGACCCAGTACTTC
CSARQLETQYF
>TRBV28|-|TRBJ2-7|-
TGTGCCAGCAGTGACTTTGGGTTCTACGAGCAGTACTTC
CASSDFGFYEQYF
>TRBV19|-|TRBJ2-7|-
TGTGCCAGTAGTCCCCGGAGGGACCACGAGCAGTACTTC
CASSPRRDHEQYF
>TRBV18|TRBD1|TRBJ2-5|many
TGTGCCAGCTCACCAGCGGACAGGAGTCAAGAGACCCAGTACTTC
CASSPADRSQETQYF
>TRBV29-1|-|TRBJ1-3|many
TGCAGCGTTATTACCGGGTACAGCTCTGGAAACACCATATATTTT
CSVITGYSSGNTIYF
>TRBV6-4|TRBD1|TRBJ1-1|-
TGTGCCAGCAGTCCCCTGACAGGGGGTGACACTGAAGCTTTCTTT
CASSPLTGGDTEAFF
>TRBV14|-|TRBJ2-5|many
TGTGCCAGCAGCCAAGATGGACAGCTAAGAGGGGAGACCCAGTACTTC
CASSQDGQLRGETQYF
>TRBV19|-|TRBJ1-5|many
TGTGCCAGTGAGGGTCGGGAAGGGGGCAATCAGCCCCAGCATTTT
CASEGREGGNQPQHF
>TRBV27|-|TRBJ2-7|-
TGTGCCAGCAGTTTTAACAGGCAGAGCTCCTACGAGCAGTACTTC
CASSFNRQSSYEQYF
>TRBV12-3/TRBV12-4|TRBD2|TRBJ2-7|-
TGTGCCAGCAGACGGGGACTAAAATACGAGCAGTACTTC
CASRRGLKYEQYF
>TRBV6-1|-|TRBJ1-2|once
TGTGCCAGCAGTGGGACAGCCGATGGCTACACCTTC
CASSGTADGYTF
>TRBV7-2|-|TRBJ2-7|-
TGTGCCAGCAGCTTAGAGGCCGTGTCCTACGAGCAGTACTTC
CASSLEAVSYEQYF